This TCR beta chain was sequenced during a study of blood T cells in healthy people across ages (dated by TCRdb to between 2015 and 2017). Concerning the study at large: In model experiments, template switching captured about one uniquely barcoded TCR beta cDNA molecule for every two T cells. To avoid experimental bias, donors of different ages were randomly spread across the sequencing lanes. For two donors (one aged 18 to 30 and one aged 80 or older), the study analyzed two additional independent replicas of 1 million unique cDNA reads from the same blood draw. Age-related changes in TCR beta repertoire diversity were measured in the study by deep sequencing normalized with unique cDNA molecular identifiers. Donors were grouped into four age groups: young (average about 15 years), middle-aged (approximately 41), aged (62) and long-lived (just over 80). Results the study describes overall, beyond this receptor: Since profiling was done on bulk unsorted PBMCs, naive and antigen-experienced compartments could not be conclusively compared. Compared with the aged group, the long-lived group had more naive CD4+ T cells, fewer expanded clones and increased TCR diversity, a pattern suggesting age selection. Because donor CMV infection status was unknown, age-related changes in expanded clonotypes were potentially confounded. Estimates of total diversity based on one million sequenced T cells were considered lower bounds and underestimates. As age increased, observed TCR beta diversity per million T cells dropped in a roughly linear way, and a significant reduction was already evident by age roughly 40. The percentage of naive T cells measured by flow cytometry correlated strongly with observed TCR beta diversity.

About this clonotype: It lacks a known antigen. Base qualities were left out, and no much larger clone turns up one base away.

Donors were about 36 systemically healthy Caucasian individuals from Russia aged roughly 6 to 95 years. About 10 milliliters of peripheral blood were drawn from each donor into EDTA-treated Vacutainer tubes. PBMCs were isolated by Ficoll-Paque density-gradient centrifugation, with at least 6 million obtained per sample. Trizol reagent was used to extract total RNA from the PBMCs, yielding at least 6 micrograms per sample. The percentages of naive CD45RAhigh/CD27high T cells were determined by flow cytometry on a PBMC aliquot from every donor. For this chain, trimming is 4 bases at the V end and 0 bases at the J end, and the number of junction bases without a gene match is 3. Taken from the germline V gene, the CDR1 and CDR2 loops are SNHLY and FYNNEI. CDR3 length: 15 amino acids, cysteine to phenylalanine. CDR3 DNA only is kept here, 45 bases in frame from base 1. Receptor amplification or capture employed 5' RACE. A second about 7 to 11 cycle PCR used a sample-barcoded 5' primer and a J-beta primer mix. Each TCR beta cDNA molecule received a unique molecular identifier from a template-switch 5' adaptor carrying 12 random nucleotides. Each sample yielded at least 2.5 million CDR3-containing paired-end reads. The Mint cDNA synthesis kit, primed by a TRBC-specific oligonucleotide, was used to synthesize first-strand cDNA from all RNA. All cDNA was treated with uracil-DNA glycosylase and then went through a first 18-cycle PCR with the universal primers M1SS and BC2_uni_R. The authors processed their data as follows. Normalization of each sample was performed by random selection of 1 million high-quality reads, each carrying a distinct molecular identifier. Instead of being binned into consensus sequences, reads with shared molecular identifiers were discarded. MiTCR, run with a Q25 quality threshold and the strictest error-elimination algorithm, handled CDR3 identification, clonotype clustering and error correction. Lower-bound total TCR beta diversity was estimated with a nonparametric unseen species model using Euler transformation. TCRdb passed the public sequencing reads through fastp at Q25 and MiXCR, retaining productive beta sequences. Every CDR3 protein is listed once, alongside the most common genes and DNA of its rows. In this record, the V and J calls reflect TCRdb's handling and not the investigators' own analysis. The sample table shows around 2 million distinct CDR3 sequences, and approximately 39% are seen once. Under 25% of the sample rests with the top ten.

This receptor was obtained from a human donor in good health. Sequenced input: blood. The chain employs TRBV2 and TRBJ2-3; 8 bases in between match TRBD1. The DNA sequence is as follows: TGTGCCAGCAGTGGACAGGGGTCTAGCACAGATACGCAGTATTTT. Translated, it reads CASSGQGSSTDTQYF.